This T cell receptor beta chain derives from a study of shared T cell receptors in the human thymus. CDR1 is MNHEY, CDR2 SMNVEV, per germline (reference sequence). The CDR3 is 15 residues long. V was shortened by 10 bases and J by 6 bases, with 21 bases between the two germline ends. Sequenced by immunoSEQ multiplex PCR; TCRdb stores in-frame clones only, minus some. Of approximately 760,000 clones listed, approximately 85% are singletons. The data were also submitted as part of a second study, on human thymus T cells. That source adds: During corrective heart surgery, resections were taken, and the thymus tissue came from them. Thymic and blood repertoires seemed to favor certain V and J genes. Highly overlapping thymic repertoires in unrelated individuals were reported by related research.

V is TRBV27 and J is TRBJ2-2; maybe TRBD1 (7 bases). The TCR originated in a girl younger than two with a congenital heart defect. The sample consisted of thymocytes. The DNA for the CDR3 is TGTGCCACCACCTTACAGGGGAGGATACCCGGGGAGCTGTTTTTT. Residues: CATTLQGRIPGELFF.